Here is one TCR beta chain with its context. What it recognizes is unknown. The data were taken from a study of T cell responses to AZD1222 COVID-19 vaccine. Study results and caveats: Spike-specific TCRs gained breadth and depth after people received two AZD1222 doses. Sampling captured repertoires only after the peak T cell response.

The trim removed 2 bases at V and 9 bases at J, leaving 10 bases unmatched. Germline V gives CDR1 MGHRA, CDR2 YSYEKL. This CDR3 has 15 amino acids. Profiled with immunoSEQ multiplex PCR; TCRdb holds only in-frame clones, not every one. The sample has 80,000 to 100,000 clones, around nine tenths seen once. The gene calls are TRBV4-1 and TRBJ1-5; the match to TRBD1 covers 7 bases. This receptor was obtained from an adult in good health. This specimen was peripheral blood, taken on day 0 of MenACWY control vaccination. The CDR3 loop reads CASSQPGQATWPQHF. CDR3 in DNA: TGCGCCAGCAGCCAACCCGGACAGGCGACATGGCCCCAGCATTTT.